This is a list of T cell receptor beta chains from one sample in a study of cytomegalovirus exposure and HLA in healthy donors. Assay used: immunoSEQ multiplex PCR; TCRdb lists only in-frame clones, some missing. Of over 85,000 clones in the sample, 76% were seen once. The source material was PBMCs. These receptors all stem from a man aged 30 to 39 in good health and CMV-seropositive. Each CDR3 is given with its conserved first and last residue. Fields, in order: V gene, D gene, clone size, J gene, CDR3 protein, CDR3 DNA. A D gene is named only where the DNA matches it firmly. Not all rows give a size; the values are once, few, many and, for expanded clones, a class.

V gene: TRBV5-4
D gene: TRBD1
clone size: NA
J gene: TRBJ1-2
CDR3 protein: CASSFPDKTGGGYGYTF
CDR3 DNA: TGTGCCAGCAGCTTCCCCGACAAGACAGGGGGCGGGTATGGCTACACCTTC

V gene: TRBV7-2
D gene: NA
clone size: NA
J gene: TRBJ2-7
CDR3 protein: CASSLIRVPEQYF
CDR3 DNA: TGTGCCAGCAGCTTAATACGGGTCCCCGAGCAGTACTTC

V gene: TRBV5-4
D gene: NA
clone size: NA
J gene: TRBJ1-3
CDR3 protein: CASRSGSENTIYF
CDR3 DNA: TGTGCCAGCAGGTCAGGGTCTGAAAACACCATATATTTT

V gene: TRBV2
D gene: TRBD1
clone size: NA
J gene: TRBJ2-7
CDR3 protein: CARGTGESYEQYF
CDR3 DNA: TGTGCCAGGGGGACAGGGGAGTCCTACGAGCAGTACTTC

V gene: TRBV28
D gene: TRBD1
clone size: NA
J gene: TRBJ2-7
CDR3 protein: CASSLIRTGSHEQYF
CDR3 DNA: TGTGCCAGCAGTTTAATCCGGACAGGGTCCCACGAGCAGTACTTC

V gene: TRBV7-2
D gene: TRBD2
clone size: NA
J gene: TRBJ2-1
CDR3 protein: CASSLGASGYNEQFF
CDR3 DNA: TGTGCCAGCAGCTTAGGAGCTAGCGGGTACAATGAGCAGTTCTTC

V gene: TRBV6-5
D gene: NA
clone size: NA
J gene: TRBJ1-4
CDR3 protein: CASSYWAGGAEKLFF
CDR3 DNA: TGTGCCAGCAGTTACTGGGCGGGGGGGGCTGAAAAACTGTTTTTT

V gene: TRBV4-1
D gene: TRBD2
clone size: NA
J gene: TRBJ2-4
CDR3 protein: CASSRRTSGVNIQYF
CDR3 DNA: TGCGCCAGCAGCCGAAGGACTAGCGGGGTCAACATTCAGTACTTC

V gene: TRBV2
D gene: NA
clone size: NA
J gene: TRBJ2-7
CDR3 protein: CASTQGSGEQYF
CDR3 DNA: TGTGCCAGCACGCAGGGTTCTGGCGAGCAGTACTTC

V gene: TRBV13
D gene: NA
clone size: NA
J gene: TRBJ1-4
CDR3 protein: CASSSYGVVNEKLFF
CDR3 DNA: TGTGCCAGCAGCTCATACGGGGTAGTCAATGAAAAACTGTTTTTT

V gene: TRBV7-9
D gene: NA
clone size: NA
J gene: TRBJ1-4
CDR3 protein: CASSLRGALATNEKLFF
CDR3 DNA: TGTGCCAGCAGCCTACGGGGGGCCCTCGCAACTAATGAAAAACTGTTTTTT

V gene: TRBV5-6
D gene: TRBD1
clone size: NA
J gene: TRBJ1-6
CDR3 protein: CASSLGDSYSPLHF
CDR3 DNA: TGTGCCAGCAGCTTGGGGGACAGCTATTCACCCCTCCACTTT

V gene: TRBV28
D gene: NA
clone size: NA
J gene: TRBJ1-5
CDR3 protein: CASSPPAGNSNQPQHF
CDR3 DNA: TGTGCCAGCAGTCCCCCGGCAGGGAATAGCAATCAGCCCCAGCATTTT

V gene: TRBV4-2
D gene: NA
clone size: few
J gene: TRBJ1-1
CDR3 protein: CASSQDSGGAYTEAFF
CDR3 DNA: TGTGCCAGCAGCCAAGATAGTGGGGGCGCCTACACTGAAGCTTTCTTT

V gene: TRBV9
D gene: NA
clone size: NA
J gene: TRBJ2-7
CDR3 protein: CASSHRDKPYEQYF
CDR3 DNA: TGTGCCAGCAGTCACCGGGACAAGCCCTACGAGCAGTACTTC

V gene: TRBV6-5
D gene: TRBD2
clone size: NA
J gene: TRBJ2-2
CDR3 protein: CASSYLAGENTGELFF
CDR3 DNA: TGTGCCAGCAGTTACTTAGCGGGAGAGAACACCGGGGAGCTGTTTTTT

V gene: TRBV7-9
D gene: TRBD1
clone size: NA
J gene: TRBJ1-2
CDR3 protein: CSSRGAGQDYGYTF
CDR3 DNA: TGTTCCAGCAGAGGAGCGGGACAGGACTATGGCTACACCTTC

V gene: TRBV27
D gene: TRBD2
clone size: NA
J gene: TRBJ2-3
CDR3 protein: CATRYRAGGGADTQYF
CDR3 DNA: TGTGCCACAAGATATCGGGCGGGGGGGGGTGCAGATACGCAGTATTTT

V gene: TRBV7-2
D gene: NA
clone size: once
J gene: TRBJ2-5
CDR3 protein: CASSSQEGGPGDETQYF
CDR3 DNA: TGTGCCAGCAGCTCTCAGGAGGGGGGGCCAGGGGATGAGACCCAGTACTTC

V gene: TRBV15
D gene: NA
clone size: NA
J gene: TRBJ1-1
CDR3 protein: CAPNQARAEWGTEAFF
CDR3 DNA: TGTGCCCCTAACCAGGCCAGGGCAGAATGGGGCACTGAAGCTTTCTTT

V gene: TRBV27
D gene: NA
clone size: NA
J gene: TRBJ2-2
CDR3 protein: CASSLPTGELFF
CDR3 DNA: TGTGCCAGCAGTCTCCCCACCGGGGAGCTGTTTTTT

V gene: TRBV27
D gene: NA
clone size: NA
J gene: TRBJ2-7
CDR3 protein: CASSLGGSPYEQYF
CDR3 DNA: TGTGCCAGCAGTTTAGGGGGGTCCCCCTACGAGCAGTACTTC

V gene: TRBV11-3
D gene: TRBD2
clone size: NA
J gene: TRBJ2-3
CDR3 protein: CASSLAAGGTDTQYF
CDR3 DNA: TGTGCCAGCAGCTTAGCTGCGGGGGGCACAGATACGCAGTATTTT

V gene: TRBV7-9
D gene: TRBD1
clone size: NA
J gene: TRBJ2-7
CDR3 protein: CASSEGGQGASYEQYF
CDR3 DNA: TGTGCCAGCAGCGAAGGGGGTCAGGGGGCCTCCTACGAGCAGTACTTC

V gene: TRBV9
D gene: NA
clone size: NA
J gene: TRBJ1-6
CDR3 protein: CASSKTDSNSPLHF
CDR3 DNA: TGTGCCAGCAGCAAAACCGACAGTAATTCACCCCTCCACTTT

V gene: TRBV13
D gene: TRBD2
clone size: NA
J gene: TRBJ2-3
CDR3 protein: CASSLAGGPGNAQYF
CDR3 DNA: TGTGCCAGCAGCTTAGCGGGGGGGCCGGGAAACGCGCAGTATTTT

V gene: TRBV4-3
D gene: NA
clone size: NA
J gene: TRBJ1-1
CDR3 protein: CASSQGGGMNTEAFF
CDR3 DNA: TGCGCCAGCAGCCAAGGGGGAGGGATGAACACTGAAGCTTTCTTT

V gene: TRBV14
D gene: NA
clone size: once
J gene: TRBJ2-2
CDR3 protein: CASSQVPGLTGELFF
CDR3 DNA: TGTGCCAGCAGCCAAGTTCCGGGGTTAACCGGGGAGCTGTTTTTT

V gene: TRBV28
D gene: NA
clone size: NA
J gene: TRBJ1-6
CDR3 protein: CASSFSPNSPLHF
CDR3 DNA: TGTGCCAGCAGTTTTAGCCCAAATTCACCCCTCCACTTT

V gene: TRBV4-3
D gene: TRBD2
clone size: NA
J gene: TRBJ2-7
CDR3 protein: CASSQDTSGVYEQYF
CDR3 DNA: TGCGCCAGCAGCCAAGACACTAGCGGGGTCTACGAGCAGTACTTC

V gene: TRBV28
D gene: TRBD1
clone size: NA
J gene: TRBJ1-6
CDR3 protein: CASSRTGGRAPLHF
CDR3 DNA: TGTGCCAGCAGCAGGACAGGGGGCAGGGCACCCCTCCACTTT

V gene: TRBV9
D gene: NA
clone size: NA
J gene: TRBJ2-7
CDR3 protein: CASSVDGTPTYEQYF
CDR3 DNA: TGTGCCAGCAGCGTAGATGGGACACCCACCTACGAGCAGTACTTC

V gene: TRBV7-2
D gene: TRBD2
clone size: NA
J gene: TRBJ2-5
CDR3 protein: CASSYGLAGDPYF
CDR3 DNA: TGTGCCAGCAGCTACGGACTAGCGGGGGACCCGTACTTC